A single T cell receptor beta chain is shown here with its context. The data originate from a study of blood T cell repertoires in COVID-19. In the study overall: Samples representing acute and convalescent COVID-19 were sourced from the United States, Italy and Spain.

The V segment lost 0 bases and the J segment 4 bases; nucleotides outside the gene matches: 3. The CDR3 is 16 amino acids. The V gene's germline CDR1 is SGHNT and CDR2 YYREEE (reference sequence). Original processing methods: Nucleated cell number was recorded as an estimate derived from reference gene primer amplification. TCRdb's table, derived via immunoSEQ multiplex PCR, lists solely in-frame clones and lacks some. For V, J and clone size, that table is used; D and trimming come from the DNA. The sample lists a few hundred thousand clones; approximately 87% were seen once. Sequenced: PBMCs or T cells enriched from blood (not recorded which). The chain combines TRBV5-4 with TRBJ2-7, with 14 bases matching TRBD2. The source is a woman aged 40 to 50 who had recovered from COVID-19. The CDR3 is CASSLGGTSGRYEQYF. CDR3 coding DNA: TGTGCCAGCAGCTTGGGTGGGACTAGCGGGAGATACGAGCAGTACTTC.